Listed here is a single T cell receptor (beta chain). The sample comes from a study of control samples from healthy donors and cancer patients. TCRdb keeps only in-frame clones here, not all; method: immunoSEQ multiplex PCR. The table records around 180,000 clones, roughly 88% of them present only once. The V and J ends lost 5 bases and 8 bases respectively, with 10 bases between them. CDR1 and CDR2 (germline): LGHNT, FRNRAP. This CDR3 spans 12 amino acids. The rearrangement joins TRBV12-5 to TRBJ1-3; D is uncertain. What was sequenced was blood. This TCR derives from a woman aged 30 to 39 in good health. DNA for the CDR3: TGTGCTAGTGGTCCCGACACGGACACCATATATTTT. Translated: CASGPDTDTIYF.